This TCR beta chain was observed in a study of pediatric ulcerative colitis. Rectal tissue came from one to two pinch biopsies taken at colonoscopy. Clones were sequenced by immunoSEQ multiplex PCR, and TCRdb holds only the in-frame ones, with some missing. The repertoire holds about 35,000 clones, roughly 81% seen once, with about 1.1% in the top ten. The ends were cut back, 4 bases at V and 12 bases at J, with 16 bases in the middle. In germline, CDR1 is LNHDA, CDR2 SQIVND (reference sequence). The CDR3 runs to 13 residues. This clonotype was sampled from a boy aged 10-17 years with mild ulcerative colitis. The sequenced material came from gut tissue. The genes are TRBV19 and TRBJ2-1; D remains unclear. CDR3 bases: TGTGCCAGTAGTACGTCGTTGGTGAATATGCAGTTCTTC. Translated, it gives CASSTSLVNMQFF.